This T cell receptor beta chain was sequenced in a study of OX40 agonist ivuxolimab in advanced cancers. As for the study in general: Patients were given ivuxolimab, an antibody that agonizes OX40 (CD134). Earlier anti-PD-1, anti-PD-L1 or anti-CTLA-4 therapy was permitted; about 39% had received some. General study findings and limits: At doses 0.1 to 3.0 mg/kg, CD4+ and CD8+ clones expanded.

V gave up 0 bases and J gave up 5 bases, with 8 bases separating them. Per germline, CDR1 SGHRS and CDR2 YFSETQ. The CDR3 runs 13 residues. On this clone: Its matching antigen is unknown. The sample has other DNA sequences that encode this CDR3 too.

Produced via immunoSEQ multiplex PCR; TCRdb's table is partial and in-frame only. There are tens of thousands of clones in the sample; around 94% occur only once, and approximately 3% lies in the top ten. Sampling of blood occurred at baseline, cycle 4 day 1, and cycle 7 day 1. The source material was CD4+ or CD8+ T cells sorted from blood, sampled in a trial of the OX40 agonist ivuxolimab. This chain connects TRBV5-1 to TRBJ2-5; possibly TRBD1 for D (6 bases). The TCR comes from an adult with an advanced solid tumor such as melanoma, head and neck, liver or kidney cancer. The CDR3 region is CASSLGRGETQYF. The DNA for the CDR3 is TGCGCCAGCAGCTTGGGCAGGGGTGAGACCCAGTACTTC.